This TCR beta chain was identified in a study of blood T cell repertoires in COVID-19. The germline V gene has CDR1 KGHSH and CDR2 LQKENI. CDR3 size: 13 residues. V lost 5 bases to trimming and J lost 0 bases, with 7 bases between them. Method: immunoSEQ multiplex PCR; TCRdb's copy keeps in-frame clones and lacks some. The sample contains more than 250,000 clones, approximately 85% of which appear only once. Sequenced input: peripheral blood. The origin of this receptor is a man aged 50 to 59 with active or convalescent COVID-19. The rearrangement links TRBV18 to TRBJ1-2; the D gene is possibly TRBD1 (5 bases). The CDR3 sequence is CASSRQSNYGYTF. The CDR3 DNA is TGTGCCAGCTCAAGACAGTCTAACTATGGCTACACCTTC.